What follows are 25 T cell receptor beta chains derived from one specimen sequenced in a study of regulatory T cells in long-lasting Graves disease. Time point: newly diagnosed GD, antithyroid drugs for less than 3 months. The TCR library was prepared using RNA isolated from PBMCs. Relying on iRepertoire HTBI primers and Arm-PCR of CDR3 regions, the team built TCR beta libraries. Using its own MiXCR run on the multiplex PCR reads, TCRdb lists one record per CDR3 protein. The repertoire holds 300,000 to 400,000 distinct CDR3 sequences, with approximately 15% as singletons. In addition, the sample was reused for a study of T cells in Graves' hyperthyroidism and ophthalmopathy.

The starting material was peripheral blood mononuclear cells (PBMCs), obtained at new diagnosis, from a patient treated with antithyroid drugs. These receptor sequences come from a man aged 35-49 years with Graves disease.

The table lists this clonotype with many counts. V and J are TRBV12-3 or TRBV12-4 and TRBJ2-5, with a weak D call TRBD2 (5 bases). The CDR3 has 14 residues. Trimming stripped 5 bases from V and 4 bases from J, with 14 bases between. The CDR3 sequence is CASSHAEAGETQYF. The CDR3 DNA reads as TGTGCCAGCAGTCATGCTGAGGCGGGAGAGACCCAGTACTTC.

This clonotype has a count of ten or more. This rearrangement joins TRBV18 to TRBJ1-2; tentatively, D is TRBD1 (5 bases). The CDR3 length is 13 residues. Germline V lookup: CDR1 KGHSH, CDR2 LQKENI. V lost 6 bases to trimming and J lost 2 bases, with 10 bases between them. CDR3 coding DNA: TGTGCCAGCTCCCCGGACAAGAACTATGGCTACACCTTC. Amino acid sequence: CASSPDKNYGYTF. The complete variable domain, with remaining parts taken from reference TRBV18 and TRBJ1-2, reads NAGVMQNPRHLVRRRGQEARLRCSPMKGHSHVYWYRQLPEEGLKFMVYLQKENIIDESGMPKERFSAEFPKEGPSILRIQQVVRGDSAAYFCASSPDKNYGYTFGSGTRLTVV.

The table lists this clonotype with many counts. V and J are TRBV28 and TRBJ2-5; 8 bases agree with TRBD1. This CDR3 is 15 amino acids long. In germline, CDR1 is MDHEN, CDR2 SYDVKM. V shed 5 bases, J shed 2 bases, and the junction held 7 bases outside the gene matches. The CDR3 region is CASSPGQVGQETQYF. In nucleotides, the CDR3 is TGTGCCAGCAGTCCGGGACAGGTGGGGCAAGAGACCCAGTACTTC.

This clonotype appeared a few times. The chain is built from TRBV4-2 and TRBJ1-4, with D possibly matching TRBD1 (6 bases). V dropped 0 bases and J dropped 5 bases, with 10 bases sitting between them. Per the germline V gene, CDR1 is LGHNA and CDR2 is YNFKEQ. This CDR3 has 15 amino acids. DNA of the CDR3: TGTGCCAGCAGCCAAGATGCTCAGGGGAATGAAAAACTGTTTTTT. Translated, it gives CASSQDAQGNEKLFF.

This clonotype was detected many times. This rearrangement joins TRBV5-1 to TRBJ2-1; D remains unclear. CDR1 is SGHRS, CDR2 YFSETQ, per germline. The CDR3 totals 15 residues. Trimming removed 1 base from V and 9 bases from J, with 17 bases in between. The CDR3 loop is CASSLLGQSYTEQFF. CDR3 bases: TGCGCCAGCAGCTTGTTAGGGCAGTCTTATACTGAGCAGTTCTTC.

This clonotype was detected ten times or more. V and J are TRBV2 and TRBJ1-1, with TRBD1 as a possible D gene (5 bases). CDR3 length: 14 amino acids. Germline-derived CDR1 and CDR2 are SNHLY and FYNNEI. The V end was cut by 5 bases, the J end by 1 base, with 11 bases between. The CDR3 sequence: CASSSGVANTEAFF. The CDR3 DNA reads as TGTGCCAGCAGTTCGGGGGTGGCGAACACTGAAGCTTTCTTT.

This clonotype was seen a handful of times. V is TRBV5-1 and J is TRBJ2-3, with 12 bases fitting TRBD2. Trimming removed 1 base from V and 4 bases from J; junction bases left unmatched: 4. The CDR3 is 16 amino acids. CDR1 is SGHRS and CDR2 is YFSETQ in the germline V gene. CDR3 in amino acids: CASSLQLAGGPDTQYF. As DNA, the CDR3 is TGCGCCAGCAGCTTGCAACTAGCGGGGGGCCCAGATACGCAGTATTTT.

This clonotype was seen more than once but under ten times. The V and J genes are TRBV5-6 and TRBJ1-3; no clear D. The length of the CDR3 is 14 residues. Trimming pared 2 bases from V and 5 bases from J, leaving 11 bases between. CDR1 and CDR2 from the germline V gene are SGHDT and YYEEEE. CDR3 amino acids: CASSLRRLRNTIYF. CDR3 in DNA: TGTGCCAGCAGCTTAAGACGACTAAGAAACACCATATATTTT.

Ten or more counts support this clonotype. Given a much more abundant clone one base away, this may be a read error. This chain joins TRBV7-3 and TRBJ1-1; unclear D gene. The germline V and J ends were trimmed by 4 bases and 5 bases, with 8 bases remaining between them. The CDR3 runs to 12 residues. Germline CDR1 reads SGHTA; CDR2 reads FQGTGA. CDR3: CASSSGRTEAFF. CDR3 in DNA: TGTGCCAGCAGCTCGGGGAGAACTGAAGCTTTCTTT.

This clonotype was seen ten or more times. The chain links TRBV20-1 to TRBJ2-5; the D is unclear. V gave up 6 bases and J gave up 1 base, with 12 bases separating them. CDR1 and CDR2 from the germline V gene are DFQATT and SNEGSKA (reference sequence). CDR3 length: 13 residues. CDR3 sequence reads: CSATRQAQETQYF. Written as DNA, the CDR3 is TGCAGTGCGACGAGGCAGGCCCAAGAGACCCAGTACTTC.

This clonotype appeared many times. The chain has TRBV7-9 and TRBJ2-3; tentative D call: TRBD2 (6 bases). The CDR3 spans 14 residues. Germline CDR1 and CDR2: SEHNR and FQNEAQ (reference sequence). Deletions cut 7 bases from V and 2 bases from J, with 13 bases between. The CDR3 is CASIVGGITDTQYF. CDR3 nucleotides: TGTGCCAGCATAGTGGGAGGCATCACAGATACGCAGTATTTT.

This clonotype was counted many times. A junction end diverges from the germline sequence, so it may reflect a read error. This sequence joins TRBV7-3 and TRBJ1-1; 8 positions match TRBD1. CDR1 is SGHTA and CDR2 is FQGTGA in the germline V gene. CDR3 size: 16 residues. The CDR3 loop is CASSLTPIRGLTEAFF. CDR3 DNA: TGTGCCAGCAGCCTAACGCCCATCAGGGGGCTTACTGAAGCTTTCTTT.

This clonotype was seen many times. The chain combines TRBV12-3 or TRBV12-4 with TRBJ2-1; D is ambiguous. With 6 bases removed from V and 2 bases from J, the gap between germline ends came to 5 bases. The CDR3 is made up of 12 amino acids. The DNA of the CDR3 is TGTGCCAGCAGCCTCACCTACAATGAGCAGTTCTTC. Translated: CASSLTYNEQFF.

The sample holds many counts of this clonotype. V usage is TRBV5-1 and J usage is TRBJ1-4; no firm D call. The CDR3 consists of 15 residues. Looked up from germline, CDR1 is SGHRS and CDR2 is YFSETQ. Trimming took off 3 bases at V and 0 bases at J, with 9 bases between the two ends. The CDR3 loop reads CASSYLPATNEKLFF. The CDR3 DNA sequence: TGCGCCAGCAGCTACTTACCTGCAACTAATGAAAAACTGTTTTTT. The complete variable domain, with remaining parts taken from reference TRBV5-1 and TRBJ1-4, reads KAGVTQTPRYLIKTRGQQVTLSCSPISGHRSVSWYQQTPGQGLQFLFEYFSETQRNKGNFPGRFSGRQFSNSRSEMNVSTLELGDSALYLCASSYLPATNEKLFFGSGTQLSVL.

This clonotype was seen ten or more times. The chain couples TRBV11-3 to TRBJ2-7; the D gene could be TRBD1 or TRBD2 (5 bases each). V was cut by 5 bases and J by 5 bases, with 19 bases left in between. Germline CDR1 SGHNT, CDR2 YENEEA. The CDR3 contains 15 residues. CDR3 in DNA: TGTGCCAGCAGCCCCGGGACGGATGCAAGTAACGAGCAGTACTTC. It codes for CASSPGTDASNEQYF.

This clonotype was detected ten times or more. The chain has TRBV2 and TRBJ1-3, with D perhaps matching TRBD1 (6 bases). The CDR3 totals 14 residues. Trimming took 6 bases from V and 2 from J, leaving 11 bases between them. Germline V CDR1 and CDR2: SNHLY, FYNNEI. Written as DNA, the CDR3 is TGTGCCAGCAGACGACAGGTCACTGGAAACACCATATATTTT. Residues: CASRRQVTGNTIYF.

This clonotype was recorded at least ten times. The CDR3 coding sequence is TGTGCCAGCAGATTGAGGGGGGGGAGCACTGAAGCTTTCTTT. Its translation is CASRLRGGSTEAFF. J is TRBJ1-1 and V is TRBV7-3; a weak D match, TRBD1 (6 bases). Germline V gives CDR1 SGHTA, CDR2 FQGTGA. This CDR3 has 14 residues. Trimming took 6 bases from V and 4 from J, leaving 15 bases between them. Supplemented by reference TRBV7-3 and TRBJ1-1, the full variable domain reads GAGVSQTPSNKVTEKGKYVELRCDPISGHTALYWYRQSLGQGPEFLIYFQGTGAADDSGLPNDRFFAVRPEGSVSTLKIQRTERGDSAVYLCASRLRGGSTEAFFGQGTRLTVV.

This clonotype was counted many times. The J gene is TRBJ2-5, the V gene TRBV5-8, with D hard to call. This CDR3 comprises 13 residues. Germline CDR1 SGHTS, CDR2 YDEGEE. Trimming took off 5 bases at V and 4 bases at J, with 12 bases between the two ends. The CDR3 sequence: CASRSRAGETQYF. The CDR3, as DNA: TGTGCCAGCAGGTCTCGGGCAGGAGAGACCCAGTACTTC.

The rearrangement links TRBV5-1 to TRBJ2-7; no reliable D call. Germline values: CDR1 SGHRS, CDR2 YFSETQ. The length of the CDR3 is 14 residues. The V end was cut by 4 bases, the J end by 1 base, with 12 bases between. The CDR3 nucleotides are TGCGCCAGCAGCCTGATGGCAGAGTCCTACGAGCAGTACTTC. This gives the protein CASSLMAESYEQYF.

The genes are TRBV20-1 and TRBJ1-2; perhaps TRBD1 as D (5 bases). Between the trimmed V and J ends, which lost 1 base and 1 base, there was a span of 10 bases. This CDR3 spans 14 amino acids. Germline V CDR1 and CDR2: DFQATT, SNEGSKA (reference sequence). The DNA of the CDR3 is TGCAGTGCTAGAGGTGCAGGGCTTAACTATGGCTACACCTTC. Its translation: CSARGAGLNYGYTF.

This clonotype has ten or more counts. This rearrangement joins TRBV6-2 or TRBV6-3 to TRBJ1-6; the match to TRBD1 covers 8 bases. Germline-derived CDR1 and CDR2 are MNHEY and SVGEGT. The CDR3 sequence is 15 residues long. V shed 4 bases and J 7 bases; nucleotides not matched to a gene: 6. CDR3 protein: CASSSDREGNSPLHF. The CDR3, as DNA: TGTGCCAGCAGTTCGGACAGGGAAGGGAATTCACCCCTCCACTTT.

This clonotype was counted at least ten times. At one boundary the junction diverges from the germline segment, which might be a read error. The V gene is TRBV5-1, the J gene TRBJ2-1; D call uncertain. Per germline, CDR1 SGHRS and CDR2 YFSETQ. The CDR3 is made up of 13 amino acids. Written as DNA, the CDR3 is TGTGCCAGCAGCTTTTTTGGGTACAATGAGCAGTTCTTC. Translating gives CASSFFGYNEQFF.

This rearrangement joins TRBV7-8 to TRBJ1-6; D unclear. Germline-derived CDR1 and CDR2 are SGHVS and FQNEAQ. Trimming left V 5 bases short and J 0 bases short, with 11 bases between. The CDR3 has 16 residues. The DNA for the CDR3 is TGTGCCAGCAGCACATACCCAGGCTCCTATAATTCACCCCTCCACTTT. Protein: CASSTYPGSYNSPLHF.

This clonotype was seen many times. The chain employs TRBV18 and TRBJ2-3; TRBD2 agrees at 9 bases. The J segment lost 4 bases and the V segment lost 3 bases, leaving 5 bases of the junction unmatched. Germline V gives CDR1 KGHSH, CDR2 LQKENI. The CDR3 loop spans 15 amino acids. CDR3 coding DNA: TGTGCCAGCTCACCGCGGGGGGGCCCGGCAGATACGCAGTATTTT. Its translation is CASSPRGGPADTQYF.

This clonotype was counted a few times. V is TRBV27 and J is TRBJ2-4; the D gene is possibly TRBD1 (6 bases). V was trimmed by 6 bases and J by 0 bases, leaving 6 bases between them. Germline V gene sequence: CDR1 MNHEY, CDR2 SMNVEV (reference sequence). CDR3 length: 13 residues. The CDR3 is CASRGAAKNIQYF. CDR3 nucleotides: TGTGCCAGCAGGGGGGCAGCCAAAAACATTCAGTACTTC.